This T cell receptor (beta chain) was sequenced during a study of monozygotic twins with inflammatory bowel disease. TCRdb reprocessed the 5' RACE reads, keeping one entry per CDR3 protein, no DNA. This sample's clone table lists some 200,000 distinct CDR3 sequences. This clonotype was obtained from a human donor with ulcerative colitis or Crohn's disease, or a healthy co-twin of an affected twin (not recorded which). The sequenced sample was blood.

The CDR3 here is CASHRTGDSGANVLTF. The rearrangement links TRBV18 to TRBJ2-6; lacking DNA, the TRBD1 call made by TCRdb goes unchecked. This CDR3 region has 16 residues. Germline V gene sequence: CDR1 KGHSH, CDR2 LQKENI.